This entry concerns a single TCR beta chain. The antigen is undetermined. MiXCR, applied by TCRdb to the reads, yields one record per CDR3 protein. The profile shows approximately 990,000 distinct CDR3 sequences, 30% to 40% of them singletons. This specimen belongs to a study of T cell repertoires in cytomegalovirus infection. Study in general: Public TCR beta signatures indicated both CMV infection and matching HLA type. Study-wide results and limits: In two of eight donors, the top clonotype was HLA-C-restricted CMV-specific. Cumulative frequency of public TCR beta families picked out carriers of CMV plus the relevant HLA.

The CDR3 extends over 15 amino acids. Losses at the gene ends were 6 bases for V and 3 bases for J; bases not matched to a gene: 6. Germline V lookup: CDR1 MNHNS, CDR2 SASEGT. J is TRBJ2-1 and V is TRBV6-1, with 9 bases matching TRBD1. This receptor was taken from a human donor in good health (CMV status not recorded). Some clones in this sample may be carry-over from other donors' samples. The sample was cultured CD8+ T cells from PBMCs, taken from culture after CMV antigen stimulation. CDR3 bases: TGTGCCAGCAGCCACCGGGACAGGGACTACAATGAGCAGTTCTTC. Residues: CASSHRDRDYNEQFF.